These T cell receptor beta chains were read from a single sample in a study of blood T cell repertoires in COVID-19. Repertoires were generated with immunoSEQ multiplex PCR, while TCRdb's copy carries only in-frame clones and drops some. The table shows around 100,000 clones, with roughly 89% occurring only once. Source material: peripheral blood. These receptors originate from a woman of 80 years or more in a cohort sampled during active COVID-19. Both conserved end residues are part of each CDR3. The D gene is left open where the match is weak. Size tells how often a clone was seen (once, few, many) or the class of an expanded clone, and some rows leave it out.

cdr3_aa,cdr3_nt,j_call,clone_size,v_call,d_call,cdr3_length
CASSPGRGTDTQYF,TGTGCCAGCAGTCCGGGTCGGGGCACAGATACGCAGTATTTT,TRBJ2-3,NA,TRBV6-4,NA,14
CASSLGDKEKLFF,TGTGCCAGCAGCTTGGGGGACAAAGAAAAACTGTTTTTT,TRBJ1-4,once,TRBV5-4,NA,13
CASSQAQNSGNTIYF,TGTGCCAGCAGCCAAGCCCAGAACTCTGGAAACACCATATATTTT,TRBJ1-3,NA,TRBV14,NA,15
CASSDGGQGASEQFF,TGTGCCAGCAGTGATGGGGGACAGGGGGCATCTGAGCAGTTCTTC,TRBJ2-1,NA,TRBV6-1,TRBD1,15
CASSLAPNSGGTEAFF,TGCGCCAGCAGCTTGGCGCCCAATTCAGGGGGAACTGAAGCTTTCTTT,TRBJ1-1,NA,TRBV5-1,TRBD1,16
CAWGNSYNEQFF,TGTGCCTGGGGTAACAGCTACAATGAGCAGTTCTTC,TRBJ2-1,NA,TRBV30,NA,12
CASSSTGGAGQPQHF,TGTGCCAGTAGTTCGACAGGGGGCGCGGGTCAGCCCCAGCATTTT,TRBJ1-5,NA,TRBV19,TRBD1,15
CASSPRPKRKQETQYF,TGCGCCAGCAGCCCACGCCCAAAGCGGAAGCAAGAGACCCAGTACTTC,TRBJ2-5,NA,TRBV5-1,NA,16
CASSPQLSNTEAFF,TGTGCCAGCAGCCCCCAACTTAGTAACACTGAAGCTTTCTTT,TRBJ1-1,NA,TRBV6-5,NA,14
CASSTPGARLAGNNEQFF,TGTGCCAGTAGCACCCCGGGCGCGAGACTAGCGGGGAACAATGAGCAGTTCTTC,TRBJ2-1,NA,TRBV19,TRBD2,18
CASSEDRGSNQPQHF,TGTGCCAGCAGTGAGGACAGGGGGAGCAATCAGCCCCAGCATTTT,TRBJ1-5,NA,TRBV5-6,TRBD1,15
CASSIQGNQPQHF,TGCGCCAGCAGCATACAGGGCAATCAGCCCCAGCATTTT,TRBJ1-5,once,TRBV5-1,NA,13
CASSLAVGGGPSYNEQFF,TGTGCCAGCTCACTGGCGGTGGGCGGGGGCCCCTCCTACAATGAGCAGTTCTTC,TRBJ2-1,NA,TRBV18,NA,18
CASSVGTSGITTGELFF,TGTGCCAGCAGCGTAGGGACTAGCGGGATAACCACCGGGGAGCTGTTTTTT,TRBJ2-2,once,TRBV9,TRBD2,17
CASARDTGDEKLFF,TGTGCCAGCGCGCGGGACACAGGGGATGAAAAACTGTTTTTT,TRBJ1-4,NA,TRBV6-4,TRBD1,14
CASSDGTTGNPGF,TGTGCCAGCAGCGACGGCACGACCGGGAATCCAGGTTTC,TRBJ2-7,NA,TRBV28,NA,13
CASSQVLLAGVGYNEQFF,TGCGCCAGCAGCCAAGTTTTACTAGCGGGAGTGGGCTACAATGAGCAGTTCTTC,TRBJ2-1,once,TRBV4-1,TRBD2,18
CASSAHPGQGADTQYF,TGCGCCAGCAGTGCTCATCCGGGACAGGGGGCAGATACGCAGTATTTT,TRBJ2-3,once,TRBV10-2,TRBD1,16
CASSRGTGNEKLFF,TGTGCCAGCAGCCGCGGGACAGGGAATGAAAAACTGTTTTTT,TRBJ1-4,NA,TRBV7-2,TRBD1,14
CASSLVGPEGGELFF,TGCGCCAGCAGCTTGGTTGGTCCCGAGGGCGGGGAGCTGTTTTTT,TRBJ2-2,NA,TRBV5-1,NA,15
CASISSGRSNEQFF,TGTGCCAGCATAAGTAGCGGGAGATCGAATGAGCAGTTCTTC,TRBJ2-1,NA,TRBV6-5,TRBD2,14
CASSGVWDRLNEQFF,TGTGCCAGCAGCGGGGTTTGGGACAGACTCAATGAGCAGTTCTTC,TRBJ2-1,NA,TRBV7-9,TRBD1,15
CASSFTGGLPDTQYF,TGTGCCAGCAGCTTCACGGGAGGGCTCCCAGATACGCAGTATTTT,TRBJ2-3,NA,TRBV5-6,TRBD2,15
CASRQGFTRYEQYF,TGTGCCAGCAGACAGGGCTTCACCCGCTACGAGCAGTACTTC,TRBJ2-7,NA,TRBV6-5,NA,14
CASSLEGDSPLHF,TGTGCCAGCAGCCTGGAAGGGGATTCACCCCTCCACTTT,TRBJ1-6,few,TRBV5-4,NA,13
CASSQPTGSAETQYF,TGTGCCAGCAGCCAACCCACAGGGTCCGCAGAGACCCAGTACTTC,TRBJ2-5,once,TRBV3-1/TRBV3-2,NA,15
CASSQGTSGSQYF,TGTGCCAGCAGCCAGGGGACTAGCGGGAGTCAGTACTTC,TRBJ2-7,NA,TRBV3-1/TRBV3-2,TRBD2,13
CASSVIEKYDNEQFF,TGTGCCAGCAGCGTAATAGAGAAGTATGACAATGAGCAGTTCTTC,TRBJ2-1,NA,TRBV5-6,NA,15
CATRALPATNEKLFF,TGTGCCACCCGTGCCCTCCCGGCAACTAATGAAAAACTGTTTTTT,TRBJ1-4,NA,TRBV18,NA,15
CASSYRQGATGELFF,TGTGCCAGCAGTTACAGGCAGGGGGCCACCGGGGAGCTGTTTTTT,TRBJ2-2,NA,TRBV6-2/TRBV6-3,TRBD1,15
CASSSPGPMLGQFF,TGTGCCAGCAGTTCCCCAGGCCCCATGCTTGGGCAGTTCTTC,TRBJ2-1,NA,TRBV27,NA,14
CASSQEGLAGDDTQYF,TGCGCCAGCAGCCAAGAGGGGTTAGCGGGAGATGATACGCAGTATTTT,TRBJ2-3,once,TRBV4-1,TRBD2,16
CASSFGGNTEAFF,TGCGCCAGCAGCTTCGGGGGGAACACTGAAGCTTTCTTT,TRBJ1-1,once,TRBV5-1,NA,13
CASSPSRGIGEQYF,TGTGCCAGCTCACCATCTAGGGGCATCGGCGAGCAGTACTTC,TRBJ2-7,NA,TRBV18,NA,14
CASRGDRVAGELFF,TGTGCCAGCAGGGGAGACAGGGTGGCCGGGGAGCTGTTTTTT,TRBJ2-2,NA,TRBV3-1/TRBV3-2,TRBD1,14
CASSLQPGQGSYEQYF,TGTGCCAGCAGCTTACAACCGGGACAGGGTTCCTACGAGCAGTACTTC,TRBJ2-7,NA,TRBV7-9,TRBD1,16
CASSLVTGSNTIYF,TGCGCCAGCAGCTTGGTTACGGGGAGTAACACCATATATTTT,TRBJ1-3,NA,TRBV5-1,NA,14
CATRGLDRNYNEQFF,TGTGCCACCAGGGGGTTGGACAGAAACTACAATGAGCAGTTCTTC,TRBJ2-1,NA,TRBV15,NA,15
CASSSSSGRASDEQFF,TGCGCCAGCAGCTCTTCTAGCGGGAGGGCCTCAGATGAGCAGTTCTTC,TRBJ2-1,NA,TRBV5-1,TRBD2,16
CASRAPGQGNTEAFF,TGTGCCAGCAGAGCACCGGGACAAGGGAACACTGAAGCTTTCTTT,TRBJ1-1,NA,TRBV28,NA,15